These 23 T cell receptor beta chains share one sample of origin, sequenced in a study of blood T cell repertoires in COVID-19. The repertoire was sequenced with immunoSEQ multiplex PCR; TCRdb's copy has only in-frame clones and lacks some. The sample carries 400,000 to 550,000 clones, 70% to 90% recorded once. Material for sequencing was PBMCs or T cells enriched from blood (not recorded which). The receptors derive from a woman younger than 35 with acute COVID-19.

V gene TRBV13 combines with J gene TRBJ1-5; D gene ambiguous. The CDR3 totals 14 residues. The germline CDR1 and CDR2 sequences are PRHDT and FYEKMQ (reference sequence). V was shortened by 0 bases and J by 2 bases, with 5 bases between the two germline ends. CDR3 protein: CASSLGVGNQPQHF. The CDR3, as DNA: TGTGCCAGCAGCTTAGGCGTCGGCAATCAGCCCCAGCATTTT.

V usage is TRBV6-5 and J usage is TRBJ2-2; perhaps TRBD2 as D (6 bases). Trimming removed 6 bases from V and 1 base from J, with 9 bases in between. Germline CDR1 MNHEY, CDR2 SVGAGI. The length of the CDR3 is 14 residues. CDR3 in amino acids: CASSTSWNTGELFF. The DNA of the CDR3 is TGTGCCAGCAGCACTAGCTGGAACACCGGGGAGCTGTTTTTT.

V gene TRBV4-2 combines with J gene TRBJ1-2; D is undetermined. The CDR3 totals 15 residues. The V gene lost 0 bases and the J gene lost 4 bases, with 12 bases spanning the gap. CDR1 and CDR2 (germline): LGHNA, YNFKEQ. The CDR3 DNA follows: TGTGCCAGCAGCCAAGATAAAACGGTCCCCTATGGCTACACCTTC. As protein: CASSQDKTVPYGYTF.

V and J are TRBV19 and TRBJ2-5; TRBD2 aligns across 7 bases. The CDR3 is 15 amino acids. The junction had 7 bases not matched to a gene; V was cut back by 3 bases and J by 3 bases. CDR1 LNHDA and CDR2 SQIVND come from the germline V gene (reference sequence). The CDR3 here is CASSILGGTKETQYF. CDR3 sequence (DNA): TGTGCCAGTAGTATCCTCGGGGGGACCAAAGAGACCCAGTACTTC.

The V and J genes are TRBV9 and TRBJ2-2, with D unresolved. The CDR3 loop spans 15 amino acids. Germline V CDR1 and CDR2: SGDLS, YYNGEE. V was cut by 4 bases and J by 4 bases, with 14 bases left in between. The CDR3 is CASSPRLTSTGELFF. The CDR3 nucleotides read TGTGCCAGCAGCCCCCGACTGACTTCCACCGGGGAGCTGTTTTTT.

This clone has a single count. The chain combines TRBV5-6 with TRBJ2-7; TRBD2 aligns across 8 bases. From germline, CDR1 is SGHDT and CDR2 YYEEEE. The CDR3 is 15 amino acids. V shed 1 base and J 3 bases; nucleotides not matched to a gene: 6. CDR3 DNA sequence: TGTGCCAGCAGCTTGAACCCAAGCGGGAGCTACGAGCAGTACTTC. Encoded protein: CASSLNPSGSYEQYF. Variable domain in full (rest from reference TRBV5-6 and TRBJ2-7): DAGVTQSPTHLIKTRGQQVTLRCSPKSGHDTVSWYQQALGQGPQFIFQYYEEEERQRGNFPDRFSGHQFPNYSSELNVNALLLGDSALYLCASSLNPSGSYEQYFGPGTRLTVT.

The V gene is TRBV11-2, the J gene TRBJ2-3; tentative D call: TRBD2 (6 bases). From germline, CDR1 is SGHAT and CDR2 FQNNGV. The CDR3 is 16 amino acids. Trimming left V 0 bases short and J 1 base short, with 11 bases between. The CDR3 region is CASSLDRASGTDTQYF. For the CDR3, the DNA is TGTGCCAGCAGCTTAGATCGGGCTAGCGGCACAGATACGCAGTATTTT.

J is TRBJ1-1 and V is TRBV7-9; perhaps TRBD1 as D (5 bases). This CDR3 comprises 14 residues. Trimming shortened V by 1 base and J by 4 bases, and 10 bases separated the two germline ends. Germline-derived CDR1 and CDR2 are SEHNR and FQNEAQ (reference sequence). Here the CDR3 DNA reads TGTGCCAGCAGCTTAGGAGCAGGGCTCACTGAAGCTTTCTTT. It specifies CASSLGAGLTEAFF.

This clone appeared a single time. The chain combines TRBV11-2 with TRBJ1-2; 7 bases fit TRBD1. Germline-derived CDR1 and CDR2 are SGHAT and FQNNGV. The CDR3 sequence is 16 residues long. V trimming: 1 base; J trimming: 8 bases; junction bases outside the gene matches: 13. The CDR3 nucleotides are TGTGCCAGCAGCTTAGTAAGGGGGCCGAACTTTCACGGCTACACCTTC. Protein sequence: CASSLVRGPNFHGYTF.

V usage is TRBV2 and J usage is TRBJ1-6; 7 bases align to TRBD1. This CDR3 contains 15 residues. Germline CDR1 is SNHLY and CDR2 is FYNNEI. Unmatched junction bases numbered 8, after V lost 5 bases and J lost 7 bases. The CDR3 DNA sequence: TGTGCCAGCAGTCCGGACAGGATGGGCAATTCACCCCTCCACTTT. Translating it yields CASSPDRMGNSPLHF.

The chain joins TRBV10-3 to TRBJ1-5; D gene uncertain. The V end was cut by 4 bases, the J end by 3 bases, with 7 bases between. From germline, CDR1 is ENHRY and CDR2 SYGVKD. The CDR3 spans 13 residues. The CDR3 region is CAISAGLNQPQHF. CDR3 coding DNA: TGTGCCATCAGTGCAGGCCTCAATCAGCCCCAGCATTTT.

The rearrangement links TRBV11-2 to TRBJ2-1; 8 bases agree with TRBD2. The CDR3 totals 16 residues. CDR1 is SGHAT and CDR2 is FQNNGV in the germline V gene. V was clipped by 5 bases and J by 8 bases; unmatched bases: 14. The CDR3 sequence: CASSLGSGGPGDEQFF. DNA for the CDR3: TGTGCCAGCAGCCTAGGTTCGGGGGGGCCGGGAGATGAGCAGTTCTTC.

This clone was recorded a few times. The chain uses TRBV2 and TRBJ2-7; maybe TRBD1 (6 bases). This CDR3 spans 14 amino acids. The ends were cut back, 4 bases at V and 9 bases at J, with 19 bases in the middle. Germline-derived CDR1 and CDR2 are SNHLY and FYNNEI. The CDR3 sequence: CASSADSPAVGQYF. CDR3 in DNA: TGTGCCAGCAGTGCGGACAGCCCAGCGGTGGGGCAGTACTTC.

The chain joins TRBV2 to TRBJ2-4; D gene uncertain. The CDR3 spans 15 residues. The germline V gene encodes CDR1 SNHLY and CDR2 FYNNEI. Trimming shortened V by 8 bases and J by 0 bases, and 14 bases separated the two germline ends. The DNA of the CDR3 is TGTGCCAGCTCGCGCGAGTTGTCAGCCAAAAACATTCAGTACTTC. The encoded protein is CASSRELSAKNIQYF.

The CDR3 sequence: CASSQDQRTAGNTIYF. DNA of the CDR3: TGCGCCAGCAGCCAAGATCAAAGGACAGCTGGAAACACCATATATTTT. V gene TRBV4-1 combines with J gene TRBJ1-3, with D perhaps TRBD1 (6 bases). The germline V gene encodes CDR1 MGHRA and CDR2 YSYEKL. The CDR3 loop spans 16 amino acids. With 0 bases removed from V and 2 bases from J, the gap between germline ends came to 11 bases.

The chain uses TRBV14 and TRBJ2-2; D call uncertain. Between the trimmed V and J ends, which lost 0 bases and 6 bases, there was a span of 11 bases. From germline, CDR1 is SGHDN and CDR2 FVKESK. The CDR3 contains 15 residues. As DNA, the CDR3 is TGTGCCAGCAGCCAAGAGTTCGAGAGTCCCGGGGAGCTGTTTTTT. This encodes CASSQEFESPGELFF.

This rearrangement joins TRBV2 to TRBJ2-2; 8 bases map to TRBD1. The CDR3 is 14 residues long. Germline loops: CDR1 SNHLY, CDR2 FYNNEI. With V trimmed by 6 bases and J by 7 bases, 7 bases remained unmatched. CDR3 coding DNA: TGTGCCAGCAGATTGGACAGGGTTGACGGGGAGCTGTTTTTT. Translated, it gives CASRLDRVDGELFF.

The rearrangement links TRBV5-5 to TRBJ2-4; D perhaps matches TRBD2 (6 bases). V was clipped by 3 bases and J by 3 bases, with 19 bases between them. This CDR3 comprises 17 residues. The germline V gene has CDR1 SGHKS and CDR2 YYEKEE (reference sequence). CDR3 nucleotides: TGTGCCAGCAGCTCCTTTCCCCGGGGGTTGGACAAAAACATTCAGTACTTC. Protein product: CASSSFPRGLDKNIQYF.

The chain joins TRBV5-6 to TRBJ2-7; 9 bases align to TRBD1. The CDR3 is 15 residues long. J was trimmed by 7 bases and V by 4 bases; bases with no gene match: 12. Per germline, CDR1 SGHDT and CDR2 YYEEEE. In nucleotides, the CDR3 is TGTGCCAGCAGCATCGGACAGGGGACCTGGGGAGAGCAGTACTTC. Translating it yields CASSIGQGTWGEQYF.

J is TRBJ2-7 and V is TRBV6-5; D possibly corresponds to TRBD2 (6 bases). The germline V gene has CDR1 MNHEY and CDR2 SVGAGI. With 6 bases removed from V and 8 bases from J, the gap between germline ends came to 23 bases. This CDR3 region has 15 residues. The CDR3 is CASRGTRDWHAQQYF. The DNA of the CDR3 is TGTGCCAGCAGGGGTACGCGGGACTGGCACGCCCAGCAGTACTTC.

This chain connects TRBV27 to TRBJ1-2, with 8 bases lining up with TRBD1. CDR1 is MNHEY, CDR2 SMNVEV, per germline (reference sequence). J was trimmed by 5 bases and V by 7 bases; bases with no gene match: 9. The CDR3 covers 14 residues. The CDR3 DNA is TGTGCCAGCACAGCCGGGACAGGAGATTATGGCTACACCTTC. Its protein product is CASTAGTGDYGYTF.

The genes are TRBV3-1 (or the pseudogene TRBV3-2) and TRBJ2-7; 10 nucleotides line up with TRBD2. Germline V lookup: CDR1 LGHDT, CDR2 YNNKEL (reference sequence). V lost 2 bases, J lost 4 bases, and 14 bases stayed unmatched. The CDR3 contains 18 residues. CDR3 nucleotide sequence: TGTGCCAGCAGCCAAATTGTAAAGCGGGAGGGACGTAAATACGAGCAGTACTTC. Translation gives CASSQIVKREGRKYEQYF.

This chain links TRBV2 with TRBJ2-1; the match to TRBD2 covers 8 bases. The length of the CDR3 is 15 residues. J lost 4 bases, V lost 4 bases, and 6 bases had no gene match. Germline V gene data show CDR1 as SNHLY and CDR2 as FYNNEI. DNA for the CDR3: TGTGCCAGCAGTGGGGGACTAGGGGCATACAATGAGCAGTTCTTC. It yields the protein CASSGGLGAYNEQFF.